This T cell receptor beta chain was captured by sequencing in a study of monozygotic twins with cystic fibrosis. Study results and caveats: Age, concordance and disease severity did not associate with shared CDR3 numbers. In 13 of 16 pairs, V gene usage was closest to the co-twin's. Monozygotic CF twins shared more identical nucleotide clonotypes than unrelated patients. Median Simpson clonality of 0.0095 suggested naive T cells predominated.

Assay: immunoSEQ multiplex PCR; the TCRdb copy retains only in-frame clones and omits some. This table has around 23,000 clones, 75% to 95% appearing once. J lost 8 bases, V lost 5 bases, and 14 bases had no gene match. CDR3 size: 16 residues. Germline V CDR1 and CDR2: MDHEN, SYDVKM. Concerning this clone itself: Its antigen is unknown.

The sequencing sample was made of blood. The TCR comes from a girl aged 2-10 years with cystic fibrosis. The chain carries TRBV28 and TRBJ1-2; 10 nucleotides match TRBD1. This chain's CDR3 is CASSPRPGTGAGGYTF. In DNA form, the CDR3 reads TGTGCCAGCAGTCCGCGTCCCGGGACAGGGGCGGGAGGCTACACCTTC.